These 12 T cell receptor beta chains were sequenced from one sample in a study of blood T cell repertoires in COVID-19. Clones were sequenced by immunoSEQ multiplex PCR, and TCRdb holds only the in-frame ones, with some missing. The sample has about 49,000 clones, roughly nine tenths seen once; the top ten hold about 5%. Sequences were obtained from peripheral blood. These receptors all stem from a man between 40 and 49 years old with active COVID-19.

V gene TRBV30 combines with J gene TRBJ2-3; 11 bases fit TRBD2. Trimming took 4 bases from V and 1 from J; bases not matched to a gene: 16. Germline V gene data show CDR1 as GTSNPN and CDR2 as SVGIG (reference sequence). The CDR3 is 19 amino acids. Here the CDR3 reads CAWIPRSLAGGRGTDTQYF. DNA of the CDR3: TGTGCCTGGATTCCTAGGAGCCTAGCGGGAGGACGGGGCACAGATACGCAGTATTTT.

DNA of the CDR3: TGTGCCAGCAGCCCGGACTGGACAGGGACGCTTACCGGGGAGCTGTTTTTT. Protein: CASSPDWTGTLTGELFF. The chain employs TRBV7-9 and TRBJ2-2; 8 positions agree with TRBD1. CDR3 size: 17 residues. Per the germline V gene, CDR1 is SEHNR and CDR2 is FQNEAQ (reference sequence). V was clipped by 5 bases and J by 5 bases; unmatched bases: 13. The variable domain in full, completed from reference TRBV7-9 and TRBJ2-2, reads DTGVSQNPRHKITKRGQNVTFRCDPISEHNRLYWYRQTLGQGPEFLTYFQNEAQLEKSRLLSDRFSAERPKGSFSTLEIQRTEQGDSAMYLCASSPDWTGTLTGELFFGEGSRLTVL.

A single count supports this clone. The rearrangement joins TRBV4-1 to TRBJ2-1; TRBD2 matches 7 bases. V shed 0 bases and J 12 bases; nucleotides not matched to a gene: 5. The CDR3 extends over 13 amino acids. Germline values: CDR1 MGHRA, CDR2 YSYEKL. CDR3 DNA sequence: TGCGCCAGCAGCCAAGAAGGGAGGGTTGGGCAGTTCTTC. Amino acid sequence: CASSQEGRVGQFF.

The chain uses TRBV5-1 and TRBJ2-3, with 8 bases lining up with TRBD2. The CDR3 contains 15 residues. Per germline, CDR1 SGHRS and CDR2 YFSETQ. The ends lost 4 bases at V and 0 bases at J; junction bases unmatched: 4. The CDR3 bases are TGCGCCAGCAGCCGGACTAGCCCTAGCACAGATACGCAGTATTTT. This sequence encodes CASSRTSPSTDTQYF.

As for this clone: The junction differs from germline at one of its ends, possibly a read error. This chain connects TRBV19 to TRBJ1-2; 7 nucleotides agree with TRBD1. Germline V gives CDR1 LNHDA, CDR2 SQIVND (reference sequence). CDR3 length: 14 residues. The CDR3 bases are TGTGCCAGTAGTCTAGACAGGGCGAACGGTGGCTACACCTTC. Encoded protein: CASSLDRANGGYTF. The full variable domain, its missing parts supplied by reference TRBV19 and TRBJ1-2, is DGGITQSPKYLFRKEGQNVTLSCEQNLNHDAMYWYRQDPGQGLRLIYYSQIVNDFQKGDIAEGYSVSREKKESFPLTVTSAQKNPTAFYLCASSLDRANGGYTFGSGTRLTVV.

This chain joins TRBV7-9 and TRBJ1-4; 7 bases agree with TRBD1. Germline V lookup: CDR1 SEHNR, CDR2 FQNEAQ (reference sequence). After removal of 7 bases from V and 7 bases from J, the junction contained 9 bases not matched to a gene. This CDR3 is 14 amino acids long. The CDR3 protein is CASNQGGSSEKLFF. The CDR3 DNA is TGTGCCAGCAACCAGGGGGGATCTAGTGAAAAACTGTTTTTT.

This rearrangement joins TRBV29-1 to TRBJ2-1; TRBD2 agrees at 8 bases. V was pared by 7 bases and J by 8 bases, with 10 bases of the junction left unmatched. Germline lookup yields CDR1 SQVTM and CDR2 ANQGSEA. The CDR3 has 13 amino acids. As DNA, the CDR3 is TGCAGCGCTGGGACACGGGGGGGGTATGAGCAGTTCTTC. It translates to CSAGTRGGYEQFF.

This chain links TRBV7-9 with TRBJ1-2, with D perhaps TRBD1 (5 bases). The CDR3 contains 13 residues. Per germline, CDR1 SEHNR and CDR2 FQNEAQ (reference sequence). Trimming stripped 5 bases from V and 4 bases from J, with 11 bases between. The CDR3 sequence: CASSISTAYGYTF. CDR3 sequence (DNA): TGTGCCAGCAGCATCTCGACAGCCTATGGCTACACCTTC. The complete variable domain, with remaining parts taken from reference TRBV7-9 and TRBJ1-2, reads DTGVSQNPRHKITKRGQNVTFRCDPISEHNRLYWYRQTLGQGPEFLTYFQNEAQLEKSRLLSDRFSAERPKGSFSTLEIQRTEQGDSAMYLCASSISTAYGYTFGSGTRLTVV.

The gene calls are TRBV9 and TRBJ1-5; 7 nucleotides agree with TRBD1. The CDR3 spans 17 residues. CDR1 SGDLS and CDR2 YYNGEE come from the germline V gene. V trimming: 3 bases; J trimming: 0 bases; junction bases outside the gene matches: 9. This CDR3 is CASSEGTGAYSNQPQHF. As DNA, the CDR3 is TGTGCCAGCAGCGAGGGCACAGGGGCATATAGCAATCAGCCCCAGCATTTT. Full variable domain (outside the CDR3, taken from reference TRBV9 and TRBJ1-5): DSGVTQTPKHLITATGQRVTLRCSPRSGDLSVYWYQQSLDQGLQFLIQYYNGEERAKGNILERFSAQQFPDLHSELNLSSLELGDSALYFCASSEGTGAYSNQPQHFGDGTRLSIL.

This chain links TRBV19 with TRBJ2-5; 8 positions match TRBD2. CDR1 is LNHDA, CDR2 SQIVND, per germline (reference sequence). V trimming: 6 bases; J trimming: 4 bases; junction bases outside the gene matches: 10. This CDR3 comprises 15 residues. CDR3 coding DNA: TGTGCCAGTAGAGATTCGAGCGGGAGTACAGAGACCCAGTACTTC. Its protein is CASRDSSGSTETQYF.

This rearrangement joins TRBV3-1 (or the pseudogene TRBV3-2) to TRBJ1-1; the D gene is possibly TRBD1 (5 bases). This CDR3 is 15 amino acids long. Germline V gives CDR1 LGHDT, CDR2 YNNKEL (reference sequence). Between the trimmed V and J ends, which lost 3 bases and 6 bases, there was a span of 17 bases. CDR3 sequence reads: CASSHSSRVTAEAFF. For the CDR3, the DNA is TGTGCCAGCAGCCACTCAAGCAGGGTTACGGCTGAAGCTTTCTTT.

The chain is built from TRBV5-4 and TRBJ2-1; D might be TRBD2 (5 bases). Trimming pared 4 bases from V and 9 bases from J, leaving 20 bases between. The CDR3 has 15 amino acids. Germline assignment: CDR1 SGHNT and CDR2 YYREEE (reference sequence). The CDR3 DNA sequence: TGTGCCAGCAGCCCTGGGGTTCTTGATGCGGGTGAGCAGTTCTTC. This encodes CASSPGVLDAGEQFF.